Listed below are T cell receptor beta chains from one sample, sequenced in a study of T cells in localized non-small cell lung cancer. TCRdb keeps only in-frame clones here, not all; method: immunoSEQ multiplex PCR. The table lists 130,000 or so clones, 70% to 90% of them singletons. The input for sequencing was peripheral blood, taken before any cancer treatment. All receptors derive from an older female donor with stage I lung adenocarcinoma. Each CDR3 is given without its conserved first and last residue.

CDR3aa: STRTGSNQPQH
v_gene: TRBV29-1

CDR3aa: ASSTGREGGNGEYEQY
v_gene: TRBV9

CDR3aa: ASSTPGARETQY
v_gene: TRBV19

CDR3aa: ASSLGGGTDTQY
v_gene: TRBV9

CDR3aa: ASSQEYERTFDNEQF
v_gene: TRBV4-1

CDR3aa: ASSTLAGGGNEQF
v_gene: TRBV6-1

CDR3aa: ASSLAGGTYNEQF
v_gene: TRBV7-6

CDR3aa: ASSQDTAGRGRNTEAF
v_gene: TRBV4-1

CDR3aa: ATLGPWEYGYT
v_gene: TRBV6-1

CDR3aa: ASLKPEGSYEQY
v_gene: TRBV6-6

CDR3aa: ASSTQITSYNEQF
v_gene: TRBV7-3

CDR3aa: ASRGQAGNIQY
v_gene: TRBV19

CDR3aa: ATSRAGGPYEQY
v_gene: TRBV15

CDR3aa: AWRDRVNLYGYT
v_gene: TRBV30

CDR3aa: ASSKGSGVETQY
v_gene: TRBV7-9

CDR3aa: ASSQERQRDEKLF
v_gene: TRBV4-2

CDR3aa: ASSLWGQAGTGELF
v_gene: TRBV28

CDR3aa: ASSILPRAGQETQY
v_gene: TRBV28

CDR3aa: ASSRGGGYEQY
v_gene: TRBV27

CDR3aa: ASSSGFRYGSTGELF
v_gene: TRBV5-4

CDR3aa: ASSARQGEPTDTQY
v_gene: TRBV9

CDR3aa: SGGQGREQF
v_gene: TRBV29-1

CDR3aa: ASMGGGSNQPQH
v_gene: TRBV19

CDR3aa: ASSPLVGTSRANEQF
v_gene: TRBV18

CDR3aa: ASNYRNTEAF
v_gene: TRBV28

CDR3aa: ASSQTADLAEPYEQY
v_gene: TRBV4-1

CDR3aa: ASSFSVGTYGYT
v_gene: TRBV7-9

CDR3aa: ASSGQGGSTDTQY
v_gene: TRBV2

CDR3aa: ASSDLRGGHNEQF
v_gene: TRBV6-4

CDR3aa: ASSYTQGQETQY
v_gene: TRBV6-6

CDR3aa: ASRISASSYNEQF
v_gene: TRBV28

CDR3aa: ASSEYRGRDEAF
v_gene: TRBV9

CDR3aa: SAEHQPYGGGQNLYQPQH
v_gene: TRBV29-1

CDR3aa: ASTPGGGSPPDTQY
v_gene: TRBV10-2

CDR3aa: ASTRTGETEAF
v_gene: TRBV25-1

CDR3aa: ASSPGRRTYEQY
v_gene: TRBV18

CDR3aa: ASSRGGTYTEAF
v_gene: TRBV7-9

CDR3aa: ASSKGTGGRETQY
v_gene: TRBV27

CDR3aa: ASSIYRVGGELF
v_gene: TRBV9

CDR3aa: ASSFGGEQY
v_gene: TRBV5-1

CDR3aa: AWSRILGQGIETQY
v_gene: TRBV30

CDR3aa: SVEDRQETQY
v_gene: TRBV29-1

CDR3aa: ASSSGTSGIREQF
v_gene: TRBV28

CDR3aa: ASSEIQGATNQPQH
v_gene: TRBV6-1

CDR3aa: ASSPSLGQGGEKLF
v_gene: TRBV28

CDR3aa: ATGTGIYEQY
v_gene: TRBV28

CDR3aa: AMVAGYNEQF
v_gene: TRBV30

CDR3aa: ASSTLGAGETQY
v_gene: TRBV27

CDR3aa: ATRTGGRGFHGDTEAF
v_gene: TRBV15

CDR3aa: ASSLVQADNEQF
v_gene: TRBV7-3

CDR3aa: ASRALAGGSEQF
v_gene: TRBV10-2

CDR3aa: AIPLAQGSHEQY
v_gene: TRBV7-9

CDR3aa: ASSSQDLQVNEQY
v_gene: TRBV13

CDR3aa: ATSRGGKESYNEQF
v_gene: TRBV15

CDR3aa: ASSVATDGRFEAF
v_gene: TRBV9

CDR3aa: ASRGAVDWNQPQH
v_gene: TRBV2